This is a list of T cell receptor beta chains from one sample in a study of blood T cells in healthy people across ages. MiXCR, run by TCRdb on the 5' RACE reads, gives a single entry per CDR3 protein. The sample yields around 870,000 distinct CDR3 sequences, about 30% seen once. Sequencing was performed on blood. The receptors were gathered from a woman of 80 years or more in good health. The CDR3 runs from the conserved cysteine through the conserved F or W. D genes are given only for firm matches. Expanded clones get a size class; other rows say once, few or many, or leave the size out.

TGTGCCAGCAGTCGTCCCTCGGGACAATTCCACGAGCAGTACTTC | CASSRPSGQFHEQYF | TRBJ2-7 | TRBV6-6 | . | .
TGTGCCAGTAGTATCTCCGACAGGGTACACAATGAGAGGAGGTTCTTC | CASSISDRVHNERRFF | TRBJ2-1 | TRBV19 | TRBD1 | .
TGCAGTGCCCAGATTAGAGAATTAAGCACAGATACGCAGTATTTT | CSAQIRELSTDTQYF | TRBJ2-3 | TRBV20-1 | . | many
TGCAGTGCTAGACCGGGACAGGACCTCTCCTACGAGCAGTACTTC | CSARPGQDLSYEQYF | TRBJ2-7 | TRBV20-1 | TRBD1 | few
TGCGCCAGCAGCTTGGCCCTGGCAGGAAAGAACACTGAAGCTTTCTTT | CASSLALAGKNTEAFF | TRBJ1-1 | TRBV5-1 | . | .
TGTGCCATCAGGGATGCCGGGACAGTGGATTCACCCCTCCACTTT | CAIRDAGTVDSPLHF | TRBJ1-6 | TRBV10-3 | TRBD1 | .
TGTGCCAGCAGCCGACAGGGGGCGCGCGAAAAACTGTTTTTT | CASSRQGAREKLFF | TRBJ1-4 | TRBV7-2 | TRBD1 | .
TGTGCCAGCAGCTTAGCCGGACAGGGAAAAGAGACCCAGTACTTC | CASSLAGQGKETQYF | TRBJ2-5 | TRBV7-2 | TRBD1 | many
TGCAGTGCCCCAAGACTCGGCTTCAATGAGCAGTTCTTC | CSAPRLGFNEQFF | TRBJ2-1 | TRBV20-1 | . | many
TGTGCCAGCAGCTTAGGGAGGGGAACGGAGGGCGAGCAGTACTTC | CASSLGRGTEGEQYF | TRBJ2-7 | TRBV7-2 | . | many
TGCAGTGCTAGAGATGGGCGAGGTGTCAACTATGGCTACACCTTC | CSARDGRGVNYGYTF | TRBJ1-2 | TRBV20-1 | . | few
TGTGCCAGCAGCCAAGCCAGGGGACTAGCGGCAGGCACAGATACGCAGTATTTT | CASSQARGLAAGTDTQYF | TRBJ2-3 | TRBV4-2 | TRBD2 | many
TGTGCCAGCAGTAGCCTCTTGCAGGGGGGCGTGGAGACCCAGTACTTC | CASSSLLQGGVETQYF | TRBJ2-5 | TRBV6-1 | . | many
TGTGCCAGCGATTACTCCCGGGCAGAGACCCAGTACTTC | CASDYSRAETQYF | TRBJ2-5 | TRBV6-2/TRBV6-3 | . | few
TGTGCCAGCAGCTCTATCGCGGGGACAGGGGGTTCGGACTATGGCTACACCTTC | CASSSIAGTGGSDYGYTF | TRBJ1-2 | TRBV6-1 | TRBD1 | few
TGTGCCAGCAGAGAACCCGGGACAGGGAATAATCTTGAGCAGTACTTC | CASREPGTGNNLEQYF | TRBJ2-7 | TRBV2 | TRBD1 | .
TGTGCCAGCAGCCCTCGGGACAGGGCGCCAGGCTACACCTTC | CASSPRDRAPGYTF | TRBJ1-2 | TRBV7-2 | TRBD1 | many
TGTGCCAGTAGTTCGTACGGGGGGGCCGACGAGCAGTACTTC | CASSSYGGADEQYF | TRBJ2-7 | TRBV19 | TRBD2 | many
TGTGCCAGCAGCCAGTGGGGCACCGGGACAGTAAATTCACCCCTCCACTTT | CASSQWGTGTVNSPLHF | TRBJ1-6 | TRBV3-1 | TRBD1 | .
TGTGCCAGCAGCTCATCCGGGACTAGCGGGGGGGCATTAAATACGCAGTATTTT | CASSSSGTSGGALNTQYF | TRBJ2-3 | TRBV7-2 | TRBD2 | .
TGCAGTGCTAGTAGGTGGCAAAGCGACGAGCAGTACTTC | CSASRWQSDEQYF | TRBJ2-7 | TRBV20-1 | . | many
TGTGCCATCAGAAAGGGGGACAGGGGAAATGAGCAGTACTTC | CAIRKGDRGNEQYF | TRBJ2-5 | TRBV10-3 | TRBD1 | .
TGCAGTGCTCCTCAGGGCGGTGATACGCAGTATTTT | CSAPQGGDTQYF | TRBJ2-3 | TRBV20-1 | . | few
TGTGCCAGCAGCTTATTGATTTCCAACAATGAGCAGTTCTTC | CASSLLISNNEQFF | TRBJ2-1 | TRBV7-2 | . | .
TGTGCCAGCGGCGACACCCGGGAATCTAACTATGGCTACACCTTC | CASGDTRESNYGYTF | TRBJ1-2 | TRBV6-2/TRBV6-3 | . | many
TGCAGTGCTATGCCCGGGACCACTAGTGAAAAACTGTTTTTT | CSAMPGTTSEKLFF | TRBJ1-4 | TRBV20-1 | . | .
TGCGCCAGCAGCTTGATGGCAGGGGATGAGCAGTACTTC | CASSLMAGDEQYF | TRBJ2-5 | TRBV5-1 | . | .
TGCGCCAGCAGCCAAGATCGCACGGGGGCGAGCTCCTACAATGAGCAGTTCTTC | CASSQDRTGASSYNEQFF | TRBJ2-1 | TRBV4-3 | . | many
TGTGCCAGCAGCGAGACAGGGGGTATTGGCTACACCTTC | CASSETGGIGYTF | TRBJ1-2 | TRBV2 | TRBD1 | few
TGTGCCAGTAGTACGGGGCTTTTCCCCACCTACGAGCAGTACTTC | CASSTGLFPTYEQYF | TRBJ2-7 | TRBV19 | . | few
TGTGCCAGCAGCTTCCCCACCCCAGATACGCAGTATTTT | CASSFPTPDTQYF | TRBJ2-3 | TRBV7-2 | . | many
TGTGCCATCAGCCCCTGGGGCGGGGGGCGAAACAATGAGCAGTTCTTC | CAISPWGGGRNNEQFF | TRBJ2-1 | TRBV10-3 | TRBD2 | many
TGTGCCACCTATGGAGGGACCGCACACACAGATACGCAGTATTTT | CATYGGTAHTDTQYF | TRBJ2-3 | TRBV2 | . | .
TGTGCCAGCACCCAGCCCTATAATTCACCCCTCCACTTT | CASTQPYNSPLHF | TRBJ1-6 | TRBV6-2/TRBV6-3 | . | many
TGTGCCGGCAGCATCAGCGGGGGGGGGACCTACAATGAGCAGTACTTC | CAGSISGGGTYNEQYF | TRBJ2-7 | TRBV7-2 | TRBD2 | .
TGTGCCATCAGTAGCACCGGGACTAGCGTTAACACCGGGGAGCTGTTTTTT | CAISSTGTSVNTGELFF | TRBJ2-2 | TRBV10-3 | TRBD2 | many
TGCGCCAGCAGCTTGGATGCCAGCTTAGGGTACGAGCAGTACTTC | CASSLDASLGYEQYF | TRBJ2-7 | TRBV5-1 | . | few
TGTGCCAGCAGAACGAGCGGGGGCGGGGAGACCCAGTACTTC | CASRTSGGGETQYF | TRBJ2-5 | TRBV7-2 | TRBD2 | many
TGCGCCAGCAGCCAGAGAGGACTAGCGGGCACAGATACGCAGTATTTT | CASSQRGLAGTDTQYF | TRBJ2-3 | TRBV5-1 | TRBD2 | .
TGTGCCGGCAGCTTAGGACAGCCAGGGCCCGGGGAGCTGTTTTTT | CAGSLGQPGPGELFF | TRBJ2-2 | TRBV7-8 | . | .
TGTGCCATCAAGACTAGCGGGGGTCGAGATACGCAGTATTTT | CAIKTSGGRDTQYF | TRBJ2-3 | TRBV10-3 | TRBD2 | few
TGTGCCAGCAGCCCCCGGACTAGCGGGTGGGGCACAGATACGCAGTATTTT | CASSPRTSGWGTDTQYF | TRBJ2-3 | TRBV6-1 | TRBD2 | many
TGTGCCAGCAGTTTTCGGGCAGCCACCGGTGGGGCCAACGTCCGGACTTTC | CASSFRAATGGANVRTF | TRBJ2-6 | TRBV27 | . | few
TGCAGTGCTAGCCCCGGACAGGCCCTAGGGCCCCAGCATTTT | CSASPGQALGPQHF | TRBJ1-5 | TRBV20-1 | TRBD1 | .
TGTGCCAGCAGTAAGGACGGAACAGGACTGTTTTTT | CASSKDGTGLFF | TRBJ1-4 | TRBV12-3/TRBV12-4 | . | many
TGTGCCAGCAGCCAAGATCAGGGACTGTTAAACTATGGCTACACCTTC | CASSQDQGLLNYGYTF | TRBJ1-2 | TRBV3-1 | . | few
TGCAGTGCGAGACGAGCGGGGGGGCCCGGCACCGGGGAGCTGTTTTTT | CSARRAGGPGTGELFF | TRBJ2-2 | TRBV20-1 | TRBD2 | .
TGCAGTGCTCTCGGACTAGCGGGGGTCGGTGGAGAGGATGAGCAGTTCTTC | CSALGLAGVGGEDEQFF | TRBJ2-1 | TRBV20-1 | TRBD2 | .
TGTGCCAGCAGCCCAGGGACAGGGGGCTCCTACGAGCAGTACTTC | CASSPGTGGSYEQYF | TRBJ2-7 | TRBV18 | TRBD1 | many
TGTGCCAGCAACTCCCGTAGCGGGGGCACAGATACGCAGTATTTT | CASNSRSGGTDTQYF | TRBJ2-3 | TRBV11-2 | TRBD2 | few
TGCGCCAGCAGCTTGGGGTACAGGACAGGGGCACAGAACACTGAAGCTTTCTTT | CASSLGYRTGAQNTEAFF | TRBJ1-1 | TRBV5-1 | TRBD1 | .
TGTGCCAGCAGTCGCGACACAATGAACACTGAAGCTTTCTTT | CASSRDTMNTEAFF | TRBJ1-1 | TRBV6-5 | . | many
TGTGCTAGTGGTCGAGTGGGACAGCCGCCTTACGAGCAGTTCTTC | CASGRVGQPPYEQFF | TRBJ2-1 | TRBV12-5 | TRBD1 | .
TGTTCGACGAGGGGAGAGTTCGAGCAGTACTTC | CSTRGEFEQYF | TRBJ2-7 | TRBV27 | . | many
TGTGCCAGCAGTTACTCGACAGGGGGCAACTATGGCTACACCTTC | CASSYSTGGNYGYTF | TRBJ1-2 | TRBV6-2/TRBV6-3 | TRBD1 | many
TGCGCCAGCAGCTTGGCTTGGTCCCAAGAGACCCAGTACTTC | CASSLAWSQETQYF | TRBJ2-5 | TRBV5-1 | . | .
TGCAGTGCTAGAGATTTCGCCAATCAGCCCCAGCATTTT | CSARDFANQPQHF | TRBJ1-5 | TRBV20-1 | . | many